The 5 T cell receptor beta chains presented below share a single source sample, sequenced in a study of long-term antiretroviral therapy in people with HIV. This was the immunoSEQ v3.0 assay at survey level. TCRdb's table, derived via immunoSEQ multiplex PCR, lists solely in-frame clones and lacks some. Seen here are about 16,000 clones, 81% observed once, and the top ten hold roughly 14%. The input for sequencing was unsorted PBMCs, taken roughly 1.3 years before starting antiretroviral therapy. The receptors here all came from a man aged 25-45 years with HIV.

The V and J genes are TRBV28 and TRBJ2-3; D gene ambiguous. The germline V gene has CDR1 MDHEN and CDR2 SYDVKM. V shed 7 bases and J shed 0 bases, with 14 bases lying between them. The CDR3 covers 15 residues. CDR3 residues: CASNQNGQSTDTQYF. CDR3 nucleotides: TGTGCCAGCAACCAAAATGGGCAGAGCACAGATACGCAGTATTTT. Based on the CDR3 plus reference TRBV28 and TRBJ2-3, the full variable domain is DVKVTQSSRYLVKRTGEKVFLECVQDMDHENMFWYRQDPGLGLRLIYFSYDVKMKEKGDIPEGYSVSREKKERFSLILESASTNQTSMYLCASNQNGQSTDTQYFGPGTRLTVL.

The CDR3 region is CASSLGQGSYGYTF. CDR3 bases: TGTGCCAGCAGCTTAGGACAGGGCAGCTATGGCTACACCTTC. The chain is built from TRBV7-2 and TRBJ1-2; 7 positions agree with TRBD1. The junction had 3 bases not matched to a gene; V was cut back by 1 base and J by 4 bases. This CDR3 region has 14 residues. Germline values: CDR1 SGHTA, CDR2 FQGNSA.

The V call is TRBV28, the J call TRBJ1-5; the D is unclear. CDR1 and CDR2 (germline): MDHEN, SYDVKM. This CDR3 region has 14 residues. Trimming stripped 8 bases from V and 3 bases from J, with 14 bases between. Written as DNA, the CDR3 is TGTGCCAGCGGGCCGTCGATTTCCAATCAGCCCCAGCATTTT. This encodes CASGPSISNQPQHF.

This sequence joins TRBV18 and TRBJ1-1, with 9 bases identical to TRBD1. The CDR3 has 13 residues. Germline CDR1 and CDR2: KGHSH and LQKENI. J lost 5 bases, V lost 6 bases, and 4 bases had no gene match. CDR3 sequence (DNA): TGTGCCAGCTCCCTGGACAGGGGAACTGAAGCTTTCTTT. Its translation is CASSLDRGTEAFF.

This chain links TRBV29-1 with TRBJ1-1; no firm D call. Germline assignment: CDR1 SQVTM and CDR2 ANQGSEA. This CDR3 region has 12 residues. Trimming stripped 0 bases from V and 4 bases from J, with 6 bases between. CDR3 protein: CSVEESSTEAFF. The CDR3 bases are TGCAGCGTTGAAGAAAGCAGCACTGAAGCTTTCTTT.